Included here is one TCR beta chain sequence, with context. The sample is drawn from a study of blood T cell repertoires in COVID-19. The authors' processing: Nucleated cell number was recorded as an estimate derived from reference gene primer amplification. Profiled with immunoSEQ multiplex PCR; TCRdb holds only in-frame clones, not every one. V and J calls and clone size are copied from that table; D and trimming were computed from the DNA. The sample has 150,000 to 200,000 clones, approximately 90% seen once. The trim removed 6 bases at V and 5 bases at J, leaving 5 bases unmatched. The germline V gene has CDR1 SQVTM and CDR2 ANQGSEA. This CDR3 region has 12 residues.

Sequencing was performed on peripheral blood. The chain links TRBV29-1 to TRBJ1-2, with TRBD1 matching 8 bases. The receptor's source is a woman between 70 and 85 years old with COVID-19, enrolled during active disease. In DNA, the CDR3 is TGCAGCGTCGTGGACAGGGCTTATGGCTACACCTTC. It specifies CSVVDRAYGYTF.